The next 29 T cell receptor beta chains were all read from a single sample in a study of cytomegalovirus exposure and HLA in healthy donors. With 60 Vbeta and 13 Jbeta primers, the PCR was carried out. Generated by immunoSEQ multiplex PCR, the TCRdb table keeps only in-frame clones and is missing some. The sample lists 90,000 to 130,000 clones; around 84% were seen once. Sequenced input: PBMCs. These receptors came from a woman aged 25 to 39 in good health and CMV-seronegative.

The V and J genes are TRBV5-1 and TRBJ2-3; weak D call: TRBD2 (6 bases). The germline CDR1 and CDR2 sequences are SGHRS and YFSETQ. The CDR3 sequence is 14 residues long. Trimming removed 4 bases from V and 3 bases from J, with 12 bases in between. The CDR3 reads CASSLWDSTDTQYF. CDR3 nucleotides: TGCGCCAGCAGCCTGTGGGACTCAACAGATACGCAGTATTTT.

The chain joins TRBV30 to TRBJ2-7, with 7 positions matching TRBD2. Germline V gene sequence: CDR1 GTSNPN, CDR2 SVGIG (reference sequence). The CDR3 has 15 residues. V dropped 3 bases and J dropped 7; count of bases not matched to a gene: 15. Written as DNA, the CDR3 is TGTGCCTGGAGGTCGCCCGGTGCCGGGGGGAGGGAGCAGTACTTC. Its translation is CAWRSPGAGGREQYF.

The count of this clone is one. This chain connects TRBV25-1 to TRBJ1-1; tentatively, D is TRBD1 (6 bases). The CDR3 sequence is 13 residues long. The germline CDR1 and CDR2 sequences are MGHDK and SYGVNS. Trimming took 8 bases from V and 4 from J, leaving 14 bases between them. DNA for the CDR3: TGTGCCAGCCTAGGGGGTCGGGGCACTGAAGCTTTCTTT. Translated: CASLGGRGTEAFF.

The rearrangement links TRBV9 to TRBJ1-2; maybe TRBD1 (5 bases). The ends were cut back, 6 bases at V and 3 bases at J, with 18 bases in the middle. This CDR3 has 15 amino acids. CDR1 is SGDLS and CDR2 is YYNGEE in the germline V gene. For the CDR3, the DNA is TGTGCCAGCACCACTAGACCGGGGGGTGACTATGGCTACACCTTC. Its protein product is CASTTRPGGDYGYTF.

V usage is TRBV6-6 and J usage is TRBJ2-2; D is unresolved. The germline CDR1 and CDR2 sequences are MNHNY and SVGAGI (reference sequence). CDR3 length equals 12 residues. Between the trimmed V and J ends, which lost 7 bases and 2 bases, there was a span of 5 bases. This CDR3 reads CASTLNTGELFF. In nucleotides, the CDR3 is TGTGCCAGCACCTTAAACACCGGGGAGCTGTTTTTT.

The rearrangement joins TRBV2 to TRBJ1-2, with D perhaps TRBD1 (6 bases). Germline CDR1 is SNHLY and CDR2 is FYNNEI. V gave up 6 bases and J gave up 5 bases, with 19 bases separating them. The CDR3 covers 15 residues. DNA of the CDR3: TGTGCCAGCAGGAGGGAACAGGGTATACAGTATGGCTACACCTTC. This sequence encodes CASRREQGIQYGYTF. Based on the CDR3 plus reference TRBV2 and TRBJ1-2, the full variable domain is EPEVTQTPSHQVTQMGQEVILRCVPISNHLYFYWYRQILGQKVEFLVSFYNNEISEKSEIFDDQFSVERPDGSNFTLKIRSTKLEDSAMYFCASRREQGIQYGYTFGSGTRLTVV.

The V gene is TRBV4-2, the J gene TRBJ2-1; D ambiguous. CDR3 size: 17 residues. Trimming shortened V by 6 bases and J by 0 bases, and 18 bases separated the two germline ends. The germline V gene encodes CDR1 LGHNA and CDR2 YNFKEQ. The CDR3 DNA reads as TGTGCCAGCAGACCCACTCCTACCGATAGCTCCTACAATGAGCAGTTCTTC. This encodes CASRPTPTDSSYNEQFF.

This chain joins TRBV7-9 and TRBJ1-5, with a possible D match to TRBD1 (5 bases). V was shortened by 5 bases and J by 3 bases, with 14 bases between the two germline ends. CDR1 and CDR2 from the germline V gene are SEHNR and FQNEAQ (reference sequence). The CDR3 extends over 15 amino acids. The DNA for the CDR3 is TGTGCCAGCAGCGTTACAGGTGACTTCAATCAGCCCCAGCATTTT. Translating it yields CASSVTGDFNQPQHF.

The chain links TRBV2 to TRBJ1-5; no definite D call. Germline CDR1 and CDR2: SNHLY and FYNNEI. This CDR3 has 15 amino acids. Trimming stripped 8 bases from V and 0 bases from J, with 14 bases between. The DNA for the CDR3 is TGTGCCAGCTCCCGGAGGAACTATAGCAATCAGCCCCAGCATTTT. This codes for CASSRRNYSNQPQHF.

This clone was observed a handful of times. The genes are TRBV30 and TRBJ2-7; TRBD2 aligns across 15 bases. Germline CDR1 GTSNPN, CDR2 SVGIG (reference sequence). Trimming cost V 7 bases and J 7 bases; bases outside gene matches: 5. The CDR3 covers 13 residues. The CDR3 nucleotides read TGTGCCTTCCTCGGACTAGCGGGGGGGGAGCAGTACTTC. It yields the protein CAFLGLAGGEQYF.

For the CDR3, the DNA is TGCAGCGTTGCGGTAGGGGGAACAGGACAAGAGACCCAGTACTTC. This translates into CSVAVGGTGQETQYF. The J gene is TRBJ2-5, the V gene TRBV29-1, with D possibly matching TRBD1 (6 bases). Per the germline V gene, CDR1 is SQVTM and CDR2 is ANQGSEA. This CDR3 comprises 15 residues. V was shortened by 4 bases and J by 2 bases, with 17 bases between the two germline ends.

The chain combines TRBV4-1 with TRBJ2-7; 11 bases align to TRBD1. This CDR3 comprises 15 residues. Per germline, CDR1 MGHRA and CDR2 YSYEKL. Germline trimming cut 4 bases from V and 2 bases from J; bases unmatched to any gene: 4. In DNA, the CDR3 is TGCGCCAGCAGCCCAGGACAGGGGGCAGCCTACGAGCAGTACTTC. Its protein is CASSPGQGAAYEQYF.

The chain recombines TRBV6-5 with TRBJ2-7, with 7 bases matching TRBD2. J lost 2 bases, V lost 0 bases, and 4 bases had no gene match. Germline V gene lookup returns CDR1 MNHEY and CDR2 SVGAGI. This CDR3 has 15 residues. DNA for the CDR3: TGTGCCAGCAGTTACTCATCTCGGGGGGCCTACGAGCAGTACTTC. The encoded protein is CASSYSSRGAYEQYF.

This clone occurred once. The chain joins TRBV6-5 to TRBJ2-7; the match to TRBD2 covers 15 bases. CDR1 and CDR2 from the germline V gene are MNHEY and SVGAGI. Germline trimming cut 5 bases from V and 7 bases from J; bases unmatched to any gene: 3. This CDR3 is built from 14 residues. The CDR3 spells CASSLGTSGREQYF. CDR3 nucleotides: TGTGCCAGCAGTCTTGGGACTAGCGGGAGGGAGCAGTACTTC.

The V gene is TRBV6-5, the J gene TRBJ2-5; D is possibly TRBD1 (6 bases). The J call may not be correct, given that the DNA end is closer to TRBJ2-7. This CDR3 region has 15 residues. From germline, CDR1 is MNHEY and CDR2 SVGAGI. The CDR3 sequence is CASSYSPGDTYEQYF. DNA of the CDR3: TGTGCCAGCAGTTACTCGCCAGGGGACACCTACGAGCAGTACTTC.

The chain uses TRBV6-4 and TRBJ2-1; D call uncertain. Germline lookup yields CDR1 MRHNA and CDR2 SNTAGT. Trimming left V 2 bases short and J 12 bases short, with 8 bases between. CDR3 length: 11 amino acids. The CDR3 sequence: CASSDPPGQFF. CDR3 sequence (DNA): TGTGCCAGCAGTGACCCGCCCGGGCAGTTCTTC.

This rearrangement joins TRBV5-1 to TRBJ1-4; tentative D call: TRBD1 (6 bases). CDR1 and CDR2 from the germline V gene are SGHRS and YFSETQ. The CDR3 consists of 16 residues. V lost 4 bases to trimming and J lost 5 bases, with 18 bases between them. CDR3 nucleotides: TGCGCCAGCAGCCCGCCCCTAGGGGGGGGGAATGAAAAACTGTTTTTT. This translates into CASSPPLGGGNEKLFF. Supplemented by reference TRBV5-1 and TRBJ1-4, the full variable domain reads KAGVTQTPRYLIKTRGQQVTLSCSPISGHRSVSWYQQTPGQGLQFLFEYFSETQRNKGNFPGRFSGRQFSNSRSEMNVSTLELGDSALYLCASSPPLGGGNEKLFFGSGTQLSVL.

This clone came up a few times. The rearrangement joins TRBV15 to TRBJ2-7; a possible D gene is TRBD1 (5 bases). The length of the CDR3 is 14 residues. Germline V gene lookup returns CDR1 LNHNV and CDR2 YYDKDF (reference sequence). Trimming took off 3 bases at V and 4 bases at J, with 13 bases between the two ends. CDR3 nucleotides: TGTGCCACCAGCAGTGTCCAGGGTTGGTACGAGCAGTACTTC. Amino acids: CATSSVQGWYEQYF.

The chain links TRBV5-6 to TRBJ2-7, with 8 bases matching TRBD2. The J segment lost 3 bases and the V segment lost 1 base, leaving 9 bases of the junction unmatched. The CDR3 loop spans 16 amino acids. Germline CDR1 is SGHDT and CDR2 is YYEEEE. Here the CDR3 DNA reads TGTGCCAGCAGCTTGTTTTCGGGCGGGGGGATCTACGAGCAGTACTTC. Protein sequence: CASSLFSGGGIYEQYF.

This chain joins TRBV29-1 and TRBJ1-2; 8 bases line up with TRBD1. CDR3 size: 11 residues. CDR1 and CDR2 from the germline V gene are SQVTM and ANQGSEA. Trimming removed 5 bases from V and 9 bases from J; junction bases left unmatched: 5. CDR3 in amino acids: CSVWDRRRYTF. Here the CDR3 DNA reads TGCAGCGTTTGGGACAGGAGACGCTACACCTTC.

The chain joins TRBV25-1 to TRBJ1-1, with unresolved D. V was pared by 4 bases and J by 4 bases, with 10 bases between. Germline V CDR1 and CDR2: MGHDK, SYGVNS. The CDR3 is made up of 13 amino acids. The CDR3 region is CASSGGWSTEAFF. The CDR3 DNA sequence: TGTGCCAGCAGTGGAGGGTGGAGCACTGAAGCTTTCTTT.

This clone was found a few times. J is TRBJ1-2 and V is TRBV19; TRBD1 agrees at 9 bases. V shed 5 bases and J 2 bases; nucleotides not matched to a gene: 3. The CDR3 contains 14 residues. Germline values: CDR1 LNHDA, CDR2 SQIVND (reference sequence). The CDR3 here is CASSADRGNYGYTF. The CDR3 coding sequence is TGTGCCAGTAGTGCAGACAGGGGGAACTATGGCTACACCTTC.

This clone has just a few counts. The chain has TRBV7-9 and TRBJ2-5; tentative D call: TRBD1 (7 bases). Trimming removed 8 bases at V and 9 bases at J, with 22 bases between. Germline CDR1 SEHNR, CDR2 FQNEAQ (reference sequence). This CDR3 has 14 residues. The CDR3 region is CASGGTAGPVAQYF. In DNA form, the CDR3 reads TGTGCCAGCGGAGGGACAGCGGGCCCGGTAGCCCAGTACTTC.

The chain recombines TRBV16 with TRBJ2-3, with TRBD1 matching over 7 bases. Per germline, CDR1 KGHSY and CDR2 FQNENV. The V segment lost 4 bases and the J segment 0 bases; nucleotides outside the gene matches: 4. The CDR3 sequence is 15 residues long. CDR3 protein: CASSPRGPSTDTQYF. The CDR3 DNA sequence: TGTGCCAGCAGCCCGAGGGGGCCCAGCACAGATACGCAGTATTTT.

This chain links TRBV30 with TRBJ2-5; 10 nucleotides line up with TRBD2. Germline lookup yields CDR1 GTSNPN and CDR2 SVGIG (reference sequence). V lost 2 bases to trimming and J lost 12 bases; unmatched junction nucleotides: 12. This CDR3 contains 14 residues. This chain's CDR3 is CAWSIGGLAGAKYF. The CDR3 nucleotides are TGTGCCTGGAGTATCGGGGGTCTAGCGGGAGCGAAGTACTTC.

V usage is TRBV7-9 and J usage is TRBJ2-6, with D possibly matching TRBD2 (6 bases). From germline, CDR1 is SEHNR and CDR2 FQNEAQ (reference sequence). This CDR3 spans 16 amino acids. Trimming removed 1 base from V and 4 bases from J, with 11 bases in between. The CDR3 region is CASSLEEGPGANVLTF. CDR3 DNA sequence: TGTGCCAGCAGCTTAGAGGAGGGGCCCGGGGCCAACGTCCTGACTTTC.

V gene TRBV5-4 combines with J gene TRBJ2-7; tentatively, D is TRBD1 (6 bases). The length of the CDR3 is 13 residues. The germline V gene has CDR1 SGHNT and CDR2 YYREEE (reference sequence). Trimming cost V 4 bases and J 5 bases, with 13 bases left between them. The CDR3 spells CASSHRVGNEQYF. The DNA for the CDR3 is TGTGCCAGCAGCCACAGGGTTGGAAACGAGCAGTACTTC. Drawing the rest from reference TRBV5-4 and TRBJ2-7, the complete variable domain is ETGVTQSPTHLIKTRGQQVTLRCSSQSGHNTVSWYQQALGQGPQFIFQYYREEENGRGNFPPRFSGLQFPNYSSELNVNALELDDSALYLCASSHRVGNEQYFGPGTRLTVT.

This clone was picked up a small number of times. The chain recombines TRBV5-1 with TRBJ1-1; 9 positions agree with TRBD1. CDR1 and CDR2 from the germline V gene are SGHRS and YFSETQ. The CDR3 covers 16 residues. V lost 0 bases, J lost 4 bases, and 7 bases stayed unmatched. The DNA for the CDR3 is TGCGCCAGCAGCTTGGGGGTCGGACAGGGGCCCACTGAAGCTTTCTTT. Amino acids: CASSLGVGQGPTEAFF.

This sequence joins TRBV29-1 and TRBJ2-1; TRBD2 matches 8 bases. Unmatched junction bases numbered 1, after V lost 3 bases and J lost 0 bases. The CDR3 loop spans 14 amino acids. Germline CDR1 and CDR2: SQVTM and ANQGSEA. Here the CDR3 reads CSVEREVSYNEQFF. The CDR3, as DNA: TGCAGCGTTGAGCGGGAGGTCTCCTACAATGAGCAGTTCTTC.